A selection of T cell receptor beta chains follows, all from one sample in a study of blood T cell repertoires in COVID-19. Libraries were prepared by immunoSEQ multiplex PCR; TCRdb keeps only in-frame clonotypes and omits some of them. Here the sample spans over 150,000 clones, just under 85% being singletons. Sequencing was done on a sample of peripheral blood. These receptors were taken from a woman aged 80 or over with COVID-19, enrolled during active disease. CDR3s include the opening cysteine and the closing phenylalanine or tryptophan. The order of the fields is CDR3 DNA, CDR3 protein, clone size, V gene, D gene, J gene. The D gene is left open where the match is weak. Clone size is shown for a subset of rows, as once, few, many or a class of expanded clone.

TGTGCCAGCACCGCGGGTCCGAACACCGGGGAGCTGTTTTTT	CASTAGPNTGELFF	NA	TRBV11-3	NA	TRBJ2-2
TGCGCCAGCAGTCAATCCCGACAGGCCTTCTCCTACGAGCAGTACTTC	CASSQSRQAFSYEQYF	NA	TRBV23-1	NA	TRBJ2-7
TGTGCCACCGGTTCCGGGACAGGGAGTTCACCCCTCCACTTT	CATGSGTGSSPLHF	NA	TRBV27	TRBD1	TRBJ1-6
TGTGCCAGCAGTGAGGAGGGTAGTACCTATGGCTACACCTTC	CASSEEGSTYGYTF	NA	TRBV2	NA	TRBJ1-2
TGTGCCACCAGCAGAGGCCAGCCAGGGGGATATGAGCAGTTCTTC	CATSRGQPGGYEQFF	NA	TRBV15	TRBD1	TRBJ2-1
TGTGCCAGCAGCCCCCGGGGACTCCCAGGAAACACCATATATTTT	CASSPRGLPGNTIYF	NA	TRBV3-1/TRBV3-2	NA	TRBJ1-3
TGTGCCAGCAGCAAAGGTCGGAGAGGGAACACTGAAGCTTTCTTT	CASSKGRRGNTEAFF	NA	TRBV7-9	NA	TRBJ1-1
TGTGCCAGCAGTCTACAGTACCAAGAGACCCAGTACTTC	CASSLQYQETQYF	NA	TRBV6-5	NA	TRBJ2-5
TGCGCCAGCAGCTTGGGCAGCGACGAGACCCAGTACTTC	CASSLGSDETQYF	NA	TRBV5-1	NA	TRBJ2-5
TGTGCCAGCAAAAGAGGGCGACAGGGAGGTCGGGATGGCTACACCTTC	CASKRGRQGGRDGYTF	few	TRBV27	TRBD1	TRBJ1-2
TGTGCCAGCAGCCCTTCGGACAGGGCGGGCACTGAAGCTTTCTTT	CASSPSDRAGTEAFF	NA	TRBV7-9	TRBD1	TRBJ1-1
TGTGCCAGCAGTAACCCCACAGGGGGCGCGACCTACACCTTC	CASSNPTGGATYTF	NA	TRBV25-1	TRBD1	TRBJ1-2
TGTGCCAGCAGCCAACCCGACAGGGACACTGAAGCTTTCTTT	CASSQPDRDTEAFF	NA	TRBV3-1/TRBV3-2	TRBD1	TRBJ1-1
TGTGCCAGCAGCTTTCGGACAGCTGGAAACACCATATATTTT	CASSFRTAGNTIYF	few	TRBV7-2	NA	TRBJ1-3
TGTGCCAGCTCACCACAGGGACAGGGGGCAGCTTTCTTT	CASSPQGQGAAFF	NA	TRBV18	TRBD1	TRBJ1-1
TGTGCCAGCAGCTTGGCAGCGGGGGTCTCCTACGAGCAGTACTTC	CASSLAAGVSYEQYF	NA	TRBV11-1	TRBD2	TRBJ2-7
TGTGCCAGCAGCTTAATGGCAGGGGGAATGTATGGCTACACCTTC	CASSLMAGGMYGYTF	NA	TRBV7-3	TRBD1	TRBJ1-2
TGCGCCAGCAGCTTTCGGACAGGGAGTAATTCACCCCTCCACTTT	CASSFRTGSNSPLHF	NA	TRBV5-1	TRBD1	TRBJ1-6
TGTGCCAGTAGTATAGAGGTAGCGGGCCGTCGACAGACCCAGTACTTC	CASSIEVAGRRQTQYF	NA	TRBV19	TRBD2	TRBJ2-5
TGTGCCAGCAGGCCACTAGGGAGTGAGCAGTTCTTC	CASRPLGSEQFF	NA	TRBV5-8	NA	TRBJ2-1
TGTGCCAGCAGCCCCGGGGCGGGAGGATCACCCCTCCACTTT	CASSPGAGGSPLHF	NA	TRBV7-3	NA	TRBJ1-6
TGTGCCAGCAGCCAAGGCTCAGTCTATGGCTACACCTTC	CASSQGSVYGYTF	NA	TRBV3-1/TRBV3-2	NA	TRBJ1-2
TGTGCCAGCAGCCAAGGGTTGTCGGGTTACGAGCAGTACTTC	CASSQGLSGYEQYF	few	TRBV3-1/TRBV3-2	NA	TRBJ2-7
TGTGCCAGTAGTGTCGGGAGGACTAATGAAAAACTGTTTTTT	CASSVGRTNEKLFF	NA	TRBV19	NA	TRBJ1-4
TGCAGCGTTGAGGCGGGAAACTCTGGAAACACCATATATTTT	CSVEAGNSGNTIYF	NA	TRBV29-1	NA	TRBJ1-3
TGTGCCAGCAGGAGGGAAGGTAGCAATCAGCCCCAGCATTTT	CASRREGSNQPQHF	NA	TRBV6-5	NA	TRBJ1-5
TGTGCCAGCAGCCCCTCGGACAGGGGCACTTCACCCCTCCACTTT	CASSPSDRGTSPLHF	NA	TRBV7-9	TRBD1	TRBJ1-6
TGTGCCAGCAGCCAACTACAGGAAAAACTGTTTTTT	CASSQLQEKLFF	NA	TRBV3-1/TRBV3-2	NA	TRBJ1-4
TGTGCCAGCAGCCCTGGGGGGTACTACGAGCAGTACTTC	CASSPGGYYEQYF	NA	TRBV3-1/TRBV3-2	NA	TRBJ2-7
TGTGCCAGCAGTTCGGGACACAGGAACACTGAAGCTTTCTTT	CASSSGHRNTEAFF	NA	TRBV6-5	NA	TRBJ1-1
TGTGCCAACAACTCCGACTACCCGACGGCAATGAACACTGAAGCTTTCTTT	CANNSDYPTAMNTEAFF	NA	TRBV6-4	NA	TRBJ1-1
TGCGCCAGCAGCTTAGTACCCGGGAGTCAGGGCGGGGAAAAACTGTTTTTT	CASSLVPGSQGGEKLFF	NA	TRBV5-1	NA	TRBJ1-4
TGTGCCAGCAGCTCCCTCGGGGGGGCGGCCAACTATGGCTACACCTTC	CASSSLGGAANYGYTF	NA	TRBV7-9	NA	TRBJ1-2
TGTGCCAGCAGCTTAGAGCGGTACGGAAACACCATATATTTT	CASSLERYGNTIYF	NA	TRBV11-2	NA	TRBJ1-3
TGTGCCAGCAGAACTGGGGGCAATGTGGTCGGAGCTTTCTTT	CASRTGGNVVGAFF	once	TRBV28	NA	TRBJ1-1
TGCGCCAGCAGCTTGGTCCCTAGCGGGAGCATGGAGACCCAGTACTTC	CASSLVPSGSMETQYF	NA	TRBV5-1	TRBD2	TRBJ2-5
TGTGCCATCAGTGGGGCTAGCGGCTCCTACGAGCAGTACTTC	CAISGASGSYEQYF	NA	TRBV10-3	TRBD2	TRBJ2-7
TGTGCCAGCAGCGTAGCGGGGGGAGGCACTGAAGCTTTCTTT	CASSVAGGGTEAFF	NA	TRBV9	NA	TRBJ1-1
TGTGCCAGCTCGACTCCGGGAGCCGGGGAGCTGTTTTTT	CASSTPGAGELFF	NA	TRBV18	NA	TRBJ2-2
TGCGCCAGCAAACCCGACTCGGGCACTGAAGCTTTCTTT	CASKPDSGTEAFF	NA	TRBV5-1	NA	TRBJ1-1
TGTGCCAGCTCACTGCAGGGATACGAATATGGCTACACCTTC	CASSLQGYEYGYTF	NA	TRBV18	NA	TRBJ1-2
TGTGCCAGCAGCTTAGGACAGTTAGAGACCCAGTACTTC	CASSLGQLETQYF	NA	TRBV7-2	NA	TRBJ2-5
TGTGCCAGCAGCCAAACTAGCTACCAAGAGACCCAGTACTTC	CASSQTSYQETQYF	NA	TRBV7-2	NA	TRBJ2-5
TGCGCCAGCAGCTTGGTGGGGGGAGTAGAGGAAAAACTGTTTTTT	CASSLVGGVEEKLFF	NA	TRBV5-1	NA	TRBJ1-4
TGCGCCAGCAGCTTAGGACAGGGAGGGGGGACCCAGTACTTC	CASSLGQGGGTQYF	NA	TRBV5-1	NA	TRBJ2-5
TGTGCCAGCAGCCCGACTAGCGGCCCCTACGAGCAGTACTTC	CASSPTSGPYEQYF	NA	TRBV7-9	TRBD2	TRBJ2-7
TGTGCCAGCCCCCCTCCACAGGGGAACACTGAAGCTTTCTTT	CASPPPQGNTEAFF	NA	TRBV28	NA	TRBJ1-1
TGTGCCACCCGGGCGGGGACGGATAATTCACCCCTCCACTTT	CATRAGTDNSPLHF	NA	TRBV10-3	NA	TRBJ1-6
TGTGCCAGCAGCCCTCTCAGGGGGAACACTGAAGCTTTCTTT	CASSPLRGNTEAFF	NA	TRBV9	NA	TRBJ1-1